The source of this T cell receptor beta chain is a study of long-term antiretroviral therapy in people with HIV. The study, taken as a whole, reports: Diversity rose after ART but stayed below transplant donor controls.

CDR3 length: 14 amino acids. The trim removed 6 bases at V and 4 bases at J, leaving 6 bases unmatched. Germline V gene sequence: CDR1 SGHTA, CDR2 FQGNSA. This clone was seen only once. Its antigen is as yet unknown. Samples were assayed with immunoSEQ v3.0 at survey level. The table came from immunoSEQ multiplex PCR; TCRdb's copy has only in-frame clones and leaves some out. The sample holds more than 25,000 clones; 97% are singletons and the top ten take less than 2.5%. The sample consisted of unsorted PBMCs, taken 7.6 years after starting antiretroviral therapy. The source of this sequence is a man aged 30 to 39 with HIV. The chain uses TRBV7-2 and TRBJ1-2, with 9 bases that match TRBD1. The CDR3, as DNA: TGTGCCAGCAGTCGGACAGGGGTTACCTATGGCTACACCTTC. It translates to CASSRTGVTYGYTF.